These 15 T cell receptor beta chains were sequenced from one sample in a study of blood T cell repertoires in COVID-19. TCRdb's copy holds only in-frame clones and misses some; the assay was immunoSEQ multiplex PCR. The table shows over 100,000 clones, with roughly 88% occurring only once. The sample consisted of peripheral blood. The receptors stem from a man in his fifties or sixties with acute or convalescent COVID-19.

The rearrangement joins TRBV7-9 to TRBJ2-1, with D maybe TRBD1 (5 bases). Germline values: CDR1 SEHNR, CDR2 FQNEAQ (reference sequence). The CDR3 totals 18 residues. V lost 5 bases and J lost 0, with 20 bases in between. CDR3 amino acids: CASSIRSPQGSSYNEQFF. CDR3 DNA sequence: TGTGCCAGCAGCATAAGGAGCCCCCAGGGAAGCTCCTACAATGAGCAGTTCTTC.

This chain connects TRBV3-1 (or the pseudogene TRBV3-2) to TRBJ2-5; the match to TRBD2 covers 10 bases. Germline-derived CDR1 and CDR2 are LGHDT and YNNKEL (reference sequence). Losses at the gene ends were 7 bases for V and 10 bases for J; bases not matched to a gene: 15. The CDR3 runs 15 residues. This CDR3 is CASTAKREGPIDQYF. The CDR3 DNA follows: TGTGCCAGCACCGCTAAGCGGGAGGGCCCGATCGACCAGTACTTC.

The chain joins TRBV3-1 (or the pseudogene TRBV3-2) to TRBJ2-3, with D possibly being TRBD2 (5 bases). The CDR3 extends over 14 amino acids. The V end was cut by 1 base, the J end by 8 bases, with 13 bases between. Germline values: CDR1 LGHDT, CDR2 YNNKEL (reference sequence). The CDR3 loop is CASSQALAPGTQYF. In nucleotides, the CDR3 is TGTGCCAGCAGCCAAGCGCTAGCACCAGGTACGCAGTATTTT.

The chain employs TRBV11-1 and TRBJ1-2, with 7 bases identical to TRBD1. This CDR3 has 13 residues. Trimming took 4 bases from V and 9 from J; bases not matched to a gene: 8. Germline values: CDR1 SGHAT, CDR2 FQDESV (reference sequence). The CDR3 DNA follows: TGTGCCAGCAGCTCGGGGCTGGGACAGCGCTACACCTTC. Encoded protein: CASSSGLGQRYTF. Together with reference TRBV11-1 and TRBJ1-2, the CDR3 gives the full variable domain: EAEVAQSPRYKITEKSQAVAFWCDPISGHATLYWYRQILGQGPELLVQFQDESVVDDSQLPKDRFSAERLKGVDSTLKIQPAELGDSAMYLCASSSGLGQRYTFGSGTRLTVV.

The chain uses TRBV5-1 and TRBJ2-7, with TRBD2 matching 11 bases. V was pared by 5 bases and J by 1 base, with 5 bases of the junction left unmatched. Germline lookup yields CDR1 SGHRS and CDR2 YFSETQ. CDR3 length equals 15 residues. The CDR3 protein is CASSLGTSGSYEQYF. Written as DNA, the CDR3 is TGCGCCAGCAGTCTCGGGACTAGCGGTTCCTACGAGCAGTACTTC.

The chain is built from TRBV28 and TRBJ2-1; a possible D gene is TRBD2 (7 bases). Germline CDR1 is MDHEN and CDR2 is SYDVKM. The CDR3 covers 16 residues. V was trimmed by 6 bases and J by 4 bases, leaving 19 bases between them. The CDR3 sequence: CASRGQRFGGYNEQFF. As DNA, the CDR3 is TGTGCCAGCAGAGGACAGCGGTTCGGGGGGTACAATGAGCAGTTCTTC.

V is TRBV2 and J is TRBJ1-5, with a possible D match to TRBD1 (6 bases). V dropped 6 bases and J dropped 5 bases, with 11 bases sitting between them. The CDR3 contains 13 residues. Germline CDR1 is SNHLY and CDR2 is FYNNEI. CDR3 in amino acids: CASRNRADQPQHF. The CDR3 DNA sequence: TGTGCCAGCAGAAACAGGGCGGATCAGCCCCAGCATTTT.

V gene TRBV19 combines with J gene TRBJ2-5; 9 positions match TRBD2. V trimming: 3 bases; J trimming: 5 bases; junction bases outside the gene matches: 4. This CDR3 has 14 amino acids. CDR1 and CDR2 (germline): LNHDA, SQIVND (reference sequence). The CDR3 sequence is CASSIRLAAETQYF. CDR3 sequence (DNA): TGTGCCAGTAGTATCCGACTAGCGGCGGAGACCCAGTACTTC.

This clone appeared a few times. V and J are TRBV2 and TRBJ1-2; D ambiguous. Germline loops: CDR1 SNHLY, CDR2 FYNNEI. The ends were cut back, 5 bases at V and 1 base at J, with 5 bases in the middle. CDR3 length equals 12 residues. CDR3 protein: CASSYSNYGYTF. The CDR3 bases are TGTGCCAGCAGTTACAGTAACTATGGCTACACCTTC.

This rearrangement joins TRBV28 to TRBJ1-1, with 9 bases lining up with TRBD1. With 4 bases clipped from V and 4 bases from J, the junction kept 16 bases outside the gene matches. Germline-derived CDR1 and CDR2 are MDHEN and SYDVKM. The CDR3 totals 18 residues. In nucleotides, the CDR3 is TGTGCCAGCAGTTCGACTGCGGGGGGACAGGGTGATGGCACTGAAGCTTTCTTT. Its protein product is CASSSTAGGQGDGTEAFF.

The rearrangement joins TRBV19 to TRBJ1-4, with a tentative D call TRBD1 (6 bases). The CDR3 sequence is 13 residues long. V was pared by 6 bases and J by 5 bases, with 10 bases between. Germline CDR1 is LNHDA and CDR2 is SQIVND (reference sequence). The CDR3 sequence is CASRATGNEKLFF. The CDR3 DNA reads TGTGCCAGTAGAGCCACAGGGAATGAAAAACTGTTTTTT. The entire variable domain, with the rest obtained from reference TRBV19 and TRBJ1-4, is as follows: DGGITQSPKYLFRKEGQNVTLSCEQNLNHDAMYWYRQDPGQGLRLIYYSQIVNDFQKGDIAEGYSVSREKKESFPLTVTSAQKNPTAFYLCASRATGNEKLFFGSGTQLSVL.

The V call is TRBV11-3, the J call TRBJ2-2, with TRBD1 identical over 7 bases. The CDR3 totals 15 residues. Germline trimming cut 4 bases from V and 7 bases from J; bases unmatched to any gene: 9. Germline V gene sequence: CDR1 SGHNT, CDR2 YENEEA. The CDR3 spells CASSSDYRGYGELFF. The CDR3 DNA reads as TGTGCCAGCAGCTCAGATTACAGGGGATACGGGGAGCTGTTTTTT.

V and J are TRBV2 and TRBJ2-7, with 7 bases that match TRBD2. Germline CDR1 and CDR2: SNHLY and FYNNEI. This CDR3 region has 16 residues. J lost 0 bases, V lost 7 bases, and 12 bases had no gene match. The CDR3: CASTFSSGESSYEQYF. The CDR3 coding sequence is TGTGCCAGCACCTTCTCTAGCGGCGAAAGCTCCTACGAGCAGTACTTC.

The sample holds many counts of this clone. This rearrangement joins TRBV18 to TRBJ1-5; the match to TRBD1 covers 9 bases. This CDR3 contains 13 residues. Losses at the gene ends were 8 bases for V and 5 bases for J; bases not matched to a gene: 4. Per germline, CDR1 KGHSH and CDR2 LQKENI. This chain's CDR3 is CASGDRGYQPQHF. For the CDR3, the DNA is TGTGCCAGCGGAGACAGGGGGTATCAGCCCCAGCATTTT. Full variable domain (outside the CDR3, taken from reference TRBV18 and TRBJ1-5): NAGVMQNPRHLVRRRGQEARLRCSPMKGHSHVYWYRQLPEEGLKFMVYLQKENIIDESGMPKERFSAEFPKEGPSILRIQQVVRGDSAAYFCASGDRGYQPQHFGDGTRLSIL.

The chain has TRBV19 and TRBJ1-2; tentatively, D is TRBD1 (5 bases). Germline assignment: CDR1 LNHDA and CDR2 SQIVND (reference sequence). V was clipped by 9 bases and J by 4 bases, with 21 bases between them. This CDR3 is 15 amino acids long. The CDR3 is CASLATVRMSYGYTF. The DNA of the CDR3 is TGTGCCAGCCTAGCGACAGTTCGGATGAGCTATGGCTACACCTTC. Combining the CDR3 with reference TRBV19 and TRBJ1-2 gives the whole variable domain DGGITQSPKYLFRKEGQNVTLSCEQNLNHDAMYWYRQDPGQGLRLIYYSQIVNDFQKGDIAEGYSVSREKKESFPLTVTSAQKNPTAFYLCASLATVRMSYGYTFGSGTRLTVV.